The 25 T cell receptor beta chains in this list originate from one sample, sequenced in a study of cytomegalovirus exposure and HLA in healthy donors. With 60 Vbeta and 13 Jbeta primers, the PCR was carried out. TCRdb's table, derived via immunoSEQ multiplex PCR, lists solely in-frame clones and lacks some. The sample includes under 100,000 clones, roughly 70% of them seen just once. The material sequenced was PBMCs. These TCRs come from a woman aged 45-59 years in good health and CMV-seropositive.

The rearrangement joins TRBV6-5 to TRBJ1-1; D possibly corresponds to TRBD1 (5 bases). V shed 8 bases and J shed 3 bases, with 10 bases lying between them. The CDR3 runs 12 residues. Germline CDR1 MNHEY, CDR2 SVGAGI. The CDR3 bases are TGTGCCAGCGGGGCCGAATACACTGAAGCTTTCTTT. The encoded protein is CASGAEYTEAFF.

The V and J genes are TRBV19 and TRBJ2-3; TRBD2 agrees at 8 bases. Germline lookup yields CDR1 LNHDA and CDR2 SQIVND (reference sequence). The CDR3 runs 14 residues. V lost 5 bases to trimming and J lost 8 bases; unmatched junction nucleotides: 9. The CDR3 is CASSLDPGTSTQYF. CDR3 DNA: TGTGCCAGTAGTTTGGATCCTGGGACTAGTACGCAGTATTTT.

The chain carries TRBV18 and TRBJ2-6; 10 bases line up with TRBD1. CDR1 is KGHSH, CDR2 LQKENI, per germline. This CDR3 is built from 16 residues. The V segment lost 7 bases and the J segment 0 bases; nucleotides outside the gene matches: 3. CDR3 amino acids: CASYRDRGSGANVLTF. CDR3 DNA sequence: TGTGCCAGCTACCGGGACAGGGGCTCTGGGGCCAACGTCCTGACTTTC.

The chain recombines TRBV7-2 with TRBJ2-3; 11 bases fit TRBD2. The CDR3 runs to 15 residues. Germline V lookup: CDR1 SGHTA, CDR2 FQGNSA. Trimming at V came to 4 bases and at J to 6 bases, leaving 6 bases not matched to a gene. This CDR3 reads CASSSLAGVPDTQYF. As DNA, the CDR3 is TGTGCCAGCAGCTCACTAGCGGGAGTTCCGGATACGCAGTATTTT.

The chain is built from TRBV28 and TRBJ1-5; 7 bases line up with TRBD1. V shed 6 bases and J 6 bases; nucleotides not matched to a gene: 11. The CDR3 contains 15 residues. Germline V lookup: CDR1 MDHEN, CDR2 SYDVKM. In DNA, the CDR3 is TGTGCCAGCAGCGCAGACAGGGTAAAGGTTCAGCCCCAGCATTTT. Translated: CASSADRVKVQPQHF.

This clone was detected a few times. The V gene is TRBV27, the J gene TRBJ1-1; tentative D call: TRBD1 (6 bases). V shed 6 bases and J shed 0 bases, with 14 bases lying between them. The CDR3 is 15 amino acids. From germline, CDR1 is MNHEY and CDR2 SMNVEV (reference sequence). CDR3 sequence reads: CASRRTADMNTEAFF. The CDR3 region has the DNA TGTGCCAGCAGGCGGACAGCAGACATGAACACTGAAGCTTTCTTT.

The chain is built from TRBV29-1 and TRBJ1-2; perhaps TRBD1 as D (5 bases). The length of the CDR3 is 15 residues. CDR1 is SQVTM and CDR2 is ANQGSEA in the germline V gene. The V end was cut by 1 base, the J end by 8 bases, with 20 bases between. CDR3 amino acids: CSVEVTGGGSGGYTF. In DNA form, the CDR3 reads TGCAGCGTTGAAGTCACGGGGGGAGGAAGCGGGGGCTACACCTTC.

CDR3 sequence reads: CASSLGQGDEQFF. CDR3 nucleotides: TGTGCCAGCAGCTTGGGGCAGGGGGATGAGCAGTTCTTC. V is TRBV5-6 and J is TRBJ2-1; 7 nucleotides align to TRBD1. The V and J ends lost 0 bases and 8 bases, in that order; junction bases with no gene match: 2. Germline lookup yields CDR1 SGHDT and CDR2 YYEEEE. This CDR3 has 13 residues.

This chain links TRBV5-4 with TRBJ2-3; 9 bases are a match to TRBD2. Germline V lookup: CDR1 SGHNT, CDR2 YYREEE (reference sequence). CDR3 length equals 17 residues. The ends lost 4 bases at V and 4 bases at J; junction bases unmatched: 13. CDR3 region: CASSVPAGGRAADTQYF. The CDR3 region has the DNA TGTGCCAGCAGCGTCCCGGCTGGCGGGAGGGCGGCAGATACGCAGTATTTT.

This clone was observed a handful of times. V usage is TRBV11-1 and J usage is TRBJ1-5; the D gene is possibly TRBD1 (5 bases). The V end was cut by 1 base, the J end by 1 base, with 8 bases between. Germline loops: CDR1 SGHAT, CDR2 FQDESV (reference sequence). This CDR3 comprises 15 residues. CDR3 DNA sequence: TGTGCCAGCAGCTTAGGATCAGGGAGCAATCAGCCCCAGCATTTT. Its translation: CASSLGSGSNQPQHF.

The chain couples TRBV9 to TRBJ1-1; TRBD1 might be the D (6 bases). Germline assignment: CDR1 SGDLS and CDR2 YYNGEE. With 5 bases removed from V and 5 bases from J, the gap between germline ends came to 10 bases. The CDR3 runs to 12 residues. For the CDR3, the DNA is TGTGCCAGCAGTCCAAGGGGGACTGAAGCTTTCTTT. It translates to CASSPRGTEAFF.

This CDR3 reads CASTPGSTRGWRSGVYYNEQFF. CDR3 bases: TGTGCCAGCACTCCCGGGTCCACAAGGGGGTGGCGAAGCGGGGTTTACTACAATGAGCAGTTCTTC. This chain uses TRBV28 with TRBJ2-1; D perhaps matches TRBD2 (7 bases). This CDR3 has 22 amino acids. V shed 7 bases and J shed 3 bases, with 37 bases lying between them. CDR1 is MDHEN and CDR2 is SYDVKM in the germline V gene.

V gene TRBV5-1 combines with J gene TRBJ1-1; D is undetermined. The germline CDR1 and CDR2 sequences are SGHRS and YFSETQ. V lost 1 base, J lost 0 bases, and 10 bases lay in between. The CDR3 consists of 15 residues. The CDR3 DNA reads TGCGCCAGCAGCTTGTTTCTCAACATGAACACTGAAGCTTTCTTT. It encodes CASSLFLNMNTEAFF.

The chain employs TRBV19 and TRBJ1-4; 10 bases map to TRBD1. The V gene end was trimmed by 4 bases and the J gene end by 6 bases; junction bases not matched to a gene: 2. This CDR3 region has 14 residues. CDR1 is LNHDA and CDR2 is SQIVND in the germline V gene (reference sequence). The CDR3, as DNA: TGTGCCAGTAGTACCGGGACAGGGGATGAAAAACTGTTTTTT. Translation gives CASSTGTGDEKLFF.

This clone has just a few counts. The chain has TRBV6-5 and TRBJ1-5; D is ambiguous. The CDR3 is 13 amino acids. V lost 6 bases and J lost 7, with 13 bases in between. CDR1 MNHEY and CDR2 SVGAGI come from the germline V gene. CDR3 residues: CASRNEVGQPQHF. CDR3 in DNA: TGTGCCAGCAGGAATGAGGTCGGACAGCCCCAGCATTTT.

V usage is TRBV6-5 and J usage is TRBJ1-5; D is possibly TRBD1 (6 bases). Trimming pared 2 bases from V and 7 bases from J, leaving 9 bases between. The CDR3 extends over 13 amino acids. Germline V gives CDR1 MNHEY, CDR2 SVGAGI. The CDR3 DNA is TGTGCCAGCAGTTACGGAACAGGGCAGCCCCAGCATTTT. Protein product: CASSYGTGQPQHF.

In its sample, this clone was seen once. The genes are TRBV30 and TRBJ2-5; D remains unclear. The V and J ends lost 1 base and 6 bases respectively, with 3 bases between them. Germline V lookup: CDR1 GTSNPN, CDR2 SVGIG (reference sequence). CDR3 length: 10 amino acids. In nucleotides, the CDR3 is TGTGCCTGGAGTGGTAAGACCCAGTACTTC. Its translation is CAWSGKTQYF.

V usage is TRBV5-5 and J usage is TRBJ1-1; a weak D match, TRBD1 (5 bases). Germline CDR1 is SGHKS and CDR2 is YYEKEE (reference sequence). The V end lost 4 bases, the J end lost 4 bases, and 17 bases lay between the germline ends. The CDR3 is 15 residues long. CDR3 in amino acids: CASSPWGERSTEAFF. CDR3 nucleotides: TGTGCCAGCAGCCCTTGGGGGGAAAGGAGCACTGAAGCTTTCTTT.

This clone came up a few times. This chain joins TRBV5-1 and TRBJ2-5; the D gene is possibly TRBD2 (6 bases). This CDR3 comprises 13 residues. Per germline, CDR1 SGHRS and CDR2 YFSETQ. The CDR3 region has the DNA TGCGCATCTCGGCGGGAAATGCAGGAGACCCAGTACTTC. Translating it yields CASRREMQETQYF.

The chain recombines TRBV19 with TRBJ2-1, with D perhaps matching TRBD1 (5 bases). V lost 5 bases and J 2 bases, leaving 16 bases between the germline ends. Germline values: CDR1 LNHDA, CDR2 SQIVND (reference sequence). This CDR3 region has 16 residues. Here the CDR3 DNA reads TGTGCCAGTAGTCCCTCGAGCAGGGCCCCCTACAATGAGCAGTTCTTC. Translated: CASSPSSRAPYNEQFF.

The J gene is TRBJ2-2, the V gene TRBV7-3; D may be TRBD1 (6 bases). V was shortened by 5 bases and J by 1 base, with 14 bases between the two germline ends. The germline gives CDR1 SGHTA, CDR2 FQGTGA. The CDR3 sequence is 16 residues long. CDR3 region: CASSPKSRGNTGELFF. The CDR3 DNA follows: TGTGCCAGCAGCCCCAAGAGCAGGGGGAACACCGGGGAGCTGTTTTTT.

The rearrangement joins TRBV9 to TRBJ2-1, with D maybe TRBD2 (6 bases). The CDR3 has 16 amino acids. V was cut by 0 bases and J by 1 base, with 11 bases left in between. Germline V gene sequence: CDR1 SGDLS, CDR2 YYNGEE. CDR3 protein: CASSVGGGVSYNEQFF. CDR3 nucleotide sequence: TGTGCCAGCAGCGTAGGCGGCGGGGTATCCTACAATGAGCAGTTCTTC. Full variable domain (outside the CDR3, taken from reference TRBV9 and TRBJ2-1): DSGVTQTPKHLITATGQRVTLRCSPRSGDLSVYWYQQSLDQGLQFLIQYYNGEERAKGNILERFSAQQFPDLHSELNLSSLELGDSALYFCASSVGGGVSYNEQFFGPGTRLTVL.

The CDR3 bases are TGTGCCAGCAGTTTGCCAAACCGGGACAGATTCCGTTATGGCTACACCTTC. It is translated as CASSLPNRDRFRYGYTF. V and J are TRBV28 and TRBJ1-2; the match to TRBD1 covers 7 bases. The CDR3 runs 17 residues. The germline V gene encodes CDR1 MDHEN and CDR2 SYDVKM. V lost 3 bases, J lost 5 bases, and 15 bases stayed unmatched.

The rearrangement joins TRBV2 to TRBJ2-1; D unclear. The length of the CDR3 is 15 residues. Trimming took off 6 bases at V and 0 bases at J, with 12 bases between the two ends. CDR1 is SNHLY and CDR2 is FYNNEI in the germline V gene. For the CDR3, the DNA is TGTGCCAGCAGCCCACGAGGAAGCTCCTACAATGAGCAGTTCTTC. This gives the protein CASSPRGSSYNEQFF.

V and J are TRBV7-2 and TRBJ1-4; 7 positions match TRBD1. Germline V gene sequence: CDR1 SGHTA, CDR2 FQGNSA. CDR3 length: 15 amino acids. J was trimmed by 7 bases and V by 5 bases; bases with no gene match: 10. Here the CDR3 DNA reads TGTGCCAGCAGCCGTGATACAGGGGCCGGTGAAAAACTGTTTTTT. It is translated as CASSRDTGAGEKLFF. Using reference TRBV7-2 and TRBJ1-4 for the parts outside the CDR3, the full variable domain is GAGVSQSPSNKVTEKGKDVELRCDPISGHTALYWYRQSLGQGLEFLIYFQGNSAPDKSGLPSDRFSAERTGGSVSTLTIQRTQQEDSAVYLCASSRDTGAGEKLFFGSGTQLSVL.